This paragraph covers one T cell receptor (beta chain) sequence. The table lists this clonotype with a few counts. This clone's antigen is unknown. Base-call qualities are not available, and no considerably larger clone is one nucleotide away. Profiling of TCR beta VDJ combinations and CDR3 sequences used genomic DNA as the template. An Illumina HiSeq 2000 was the platform used for TCR repertoire sequencing. The study's processing was this. Repertoires were assessed using TRBV/TRBJ rearrangement plots, CDR3 size and DJ length profiles, and Simpson's diversity index. The most abundant DNA sequence in the deep sequencing data was defined as the immunodominant clone. CDR3 amino acid sequences were checked for sharing across subjects and were also compared against the VDJdb database and published repertoires. TCRdb itself trimmed the public reads at Q25 with fastp, ran MiXCR and retained productive beta chains. Identical CDR3 protein sequences are pooled into one entry, listed with their most common genes and DNA. Here the V and J calls rest on TCRdb's processing, not on the authors' analysis. The sample data list 95,000 to 150,000 distinct CDR3 sequences, and about 50% of these were observed just once. The top ten clonotypes cover about 31% of the sample.

Patients chosen for sequencing had shown expansion of CD8+CD57+ cells by flow cytometry. Severe acquired aplastic anemia was diagnosed in all patients according to International Study of Aplastic Anemia and Agranulocytosis and Camitta criteria. No therapy had been received by the patients at the time of blood sampling. In this study, sorted CD4+ and CD8+ T cells from the blood of healthy subjects and of severe aplastic anemia patients had their TCR repertoires deep-sequenced. In the USA, patient enrollment took place under clinicaltrials.gov protocols 00001620, 01623167, 00001397, 00071045, 00081523 and 00961064. Ficoll-Paque density gradient centrifugation was used to isolate peripheral blood mononuclear cells. CD4+ and CD8+ T cells were sorted by FACS or magnetic beads before DNA extraction. CDR1 and CDR2, looked up from the germline V gene, are KGHDR and SFDVKD. Including the terminal cysteine and phenylalanine, the CDR3 comprises 15 residues. Only CDR3 DNA is held: 45 bases, read in frame from base 1. V and J are truncated by 2 bases and 1 base respectively, leaving an intervening sequence of 10 bases.

The source of the sample is a study of CD8+CD57+ T cells in acquired aplastic anemia (dated by TCRdb to between 2018 and 2020). Study-wide context: DNA extracted from sorted CD4+ and CD8+ cells had a mean of around 3 ug, with a range of roughly 0.2 to 27.4 ug. A CD8+CD57+ expansion meant a frequency higher than the mean frequency seen in healthy subjects.

Findings and caveats that apply to the study as a whole: CD8+ Simpson's diversity did not differ significantly between patients and healthy controls (P=0.060). Some 30 CD8+ CDR3 sequences were shared between patients and controls but appeared highly expressed in patients and within their immunodominant clones.

Sequences were obtained from sorted CD4+, CD8+, or CD8+CD57+ T cells (not recorded which) from PBMCs. The rearranged chain carries TRBV24-1 and TRBJ2-5; TRBD1 could be the D gene, as 5 bases match. The source is a human donor with aplastic anemia. The CDR3 reads CATSDSWGSQETQYF. The nucleotides read TGTGCCACCAGTGATTCGTGGGGCAGCCAAGAGACCCAGTACTTC.